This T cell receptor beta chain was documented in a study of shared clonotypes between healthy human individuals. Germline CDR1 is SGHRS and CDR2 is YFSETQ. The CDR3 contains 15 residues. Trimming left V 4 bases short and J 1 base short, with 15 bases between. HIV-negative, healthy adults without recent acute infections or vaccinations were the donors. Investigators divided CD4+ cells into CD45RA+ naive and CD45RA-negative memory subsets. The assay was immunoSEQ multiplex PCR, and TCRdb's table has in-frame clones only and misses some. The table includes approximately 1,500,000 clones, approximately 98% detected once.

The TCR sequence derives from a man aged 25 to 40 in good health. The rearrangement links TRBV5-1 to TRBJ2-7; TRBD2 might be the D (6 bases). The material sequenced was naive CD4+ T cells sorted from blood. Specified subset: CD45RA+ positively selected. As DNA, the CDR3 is TGCGCCAGCAGCCCGGGGGACCGGCCATCCTACGAGCAGTACTTC. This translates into CASSPGDRPSYEQYF.